The 13 T cell receptor beta chains below were found in one sample sequenced in a study of a mutant IDH1 vaccine in newly diagnosed glioma. Time point in this sample: week 47, end of study. A single vaccine dose contained 300 ug of mutant IDH1 20-mer peptide, and topical imiquimod was used with it. Antigens for these TCRs are unknown. The method was immunoSEQ multiplex PCR; TCRdb's version includes in-frame clones alone and lacks a portion of them. Counted here are about 94,000 clones, just under 90% occurring once; the ten biggest clones make up roughly 0.81%. Sequenced material: PBMCs, taken from a glioma patient whose treatment included an IDH1 peptide vaccine. The receptors derive from a woman between 50 and 59 years old with glioma.

The CDR3 region is CASSLGTYYEQYF. The DNA of the CDR3 is TGTGCCAGCAGTCTCGGGACTTATTACGAGCAGTACTTC. The chain joins TRBV6-5 to TRBJ2-7; TRBD2 might be the D (6 bases). This CDR3 is 13 amino acids long. V was shortened by 5 bases and J by 4 bases, with 12 bases between the two germline ends. Germline assignment: CDR1 MNHEY and CDR2 SVGAGI.

The V gene is TRBV6-6, the J gene TRBJ2-3; 10 bases align to TRBD2. Germline V gene lookup returns CDR1 MNHNY and CDR2 SVGAGI (reference sequence). The CDR3 is made up of 16 amino acids. Trimming took 6 bases from V and 3 from J; bases not matched to a gene: 9. The DNA for the CDR3 is TGTGCCAGCAGGGACGGGGGTAGCGGGAGGACAGATACGCAGTATTTT. Translated: CASRDGGSGRTDTQYF.

Regarding this clone: The sample contains more than one DNA sequence encoding this CDR3. The V gene is TRBV25-1, the J gene TRBJ1-1; 7 bases line up with TRBD1. Looked up from germline, CDR1 is MGHDK and CDR2 is SYGVNS. V was clipped by 4 bases and J by 1 base; unmatched bases: 6. This CDR3 has 15 residues. For the CDR3, the DNA is TGTGCCAGCAGTGCTTCAGGGGGTAGGAACACTGAAGCTTTCTTT. Translating it yields CASSASGGRNTEAFF.

The chain is built from TRBV18 and TRBJ1-1; D is undetermined. The CDR3 is made up of 15 amino acids. The germline CDR1 and CDR2 sequences are KGHSH and LQKENI. Trimming stripped 0 bases from V and 2 bases from J, with 10 bases between. The CDR3, as DNA: TGTGCCAGCTCACCACCGGGCAGCTACAACACTGAAGCTTTCTTT. Amino acid sequence: CASSPPGSYNTEAFF.

The rearrangement uses TRBV7-9 and TRBJ2-7; 11 bases are a match to TRBD2. The germline V gene encodes CDR1 SEHNR and CDR2 FQNEAQ (reference sequence). V was clipped by 1 base and J by 0 bases; unmatched bases: 5. This CDR3 has 17 residues. The CDR3 here is CASSLDSSGRSSYEQYF. The CDR3 DNA sequence: TGTGCCAGCAGCTTAGATTCTAGCGGGAGGTCCTCCTACGAGCAGTACTTC.

V and J are TRBV19 and TRBJ2-1, with D possibly TRBD1 on 6 matching bases. CDR3 length: 14 amino acids. The V and J ends lost 3 bases and 10 bases respectively, with 16 bases between them. Germline V gene data show CDR1 as LNHDA and CDR2 as SQIVND (reference sequence). In DNA, the CDR3 is TGTGCCAGTAGTATCCCCTTCAGGGGCGGCGAGCAGTTCTTC. Residues: CASSIPFRGGEQFF.

As regards this clone: Other DNA sequences of this sample code for an identical CDR3. This chain uses TRBV19 with TRBJ2-7, with D maybe TRBD2 (6 bases). Germline V CDR1 and CDR2: LNHDA, SQIVND (reference sequence). The germline V and J ends were trimmed by 3 bases and 0 bases, with 9 bases remaining between them. CDR3 length: 14 amino acids. CDR3: CASSMGRSSYEQYF. The CDR3 DNA reads as TGTGCCAGTAGTATGGGGAGGAGCTCCTACGAGCAGTACTTC.

The chain carries TRBV27 and TRBJ1-2; maybe TRBD1 (5 bases). CDR3 length: 14 amino acids. Germline assignment: CDR1 MNHEY and CDR2 SMNVEV (reference sequence). V was shortened by 5 bases and J by 8 bases, with 18 bases between the two germline ends. The CDR3 region has the DNA TGTGCCAGCAGTCCACTCGGGACCGTGCAGGGCTACACCTTC. Amino acids: CASSPLGTVQGYTF.

This rearrangement joins TRBV27 to TRBJ1-1, with D perhaps matching TRBD1 (6 bases). Germline loops: CDR1 MNHEY, CDR2 SMNVEV (reference sequence). V lost 5 bases and J lost 1, with 14 bases in between. This CDR3 is 15 amino acids long. CDR3 loop: CASSILRGPNTEAFF. The CDR3 coding sequence is TGTGCCAGCAGTATTCTACGGGGGCCGAACACTGAAGCTTTCTTT.

This chain links TRBV5-4 with TRBJ1-1; no clear D. Germline V CDR1 and CDR2: SGHNT, YYREEE (reference sequence). This CDR3 is 14 amino acids long. Trimming removed 0 bases from V and 0 bases from J, with 6 bases in between. The CDR3 bases are TGTGCCAGCAGCTTGGGGCCGATGAACACTGAAGCTTTCTTT. It codes for CASSLGPMNTEAFF.

The rearrangement uses TRBV7-9 and TRBJ1-5, with TRBD1 matching over 10 bases. The CDR3 sequence is 16 residues long. V shed 5 bases and J 6 bases; nucleotides not matched to a gene: 10. Germline V lookup: CDR1 SEHNR, CDR2 FQNEAQ (reference sequence). This CDR3 reads CASSLDGTGARQPQHF. CDR3 sequence (DNA): TGTGCCAGCAGCCTCGACGGGACAGGGGCGCGTCAGCCCCAGCATTTT.

This chain uses TRBV29-1 with TRBJ1-2; 9 nucleotides line up with TRBD1. Germline V gene data show CDR1 as SQVTM and CDR2 as ANQGSEA. The V gene end was trimmed by 1 base and the J gene end by 5 bases; junction bases not matched to a gene: 5. This CDR3 region has 14 residues. CDR3 DNA sequence: TGCAGCGTTGAAGCACTAGACAGGGGGTATGGCTACACCTTC. This gives the protein CSVEALDRGYGYTF.

The V and J genes are TRBV5-5 and TRBJ1-6; the D gene is possibly TRBD1 (6 bases). This CDR3 is 16 amino acids long. The germline V gene encodes CDR1 SGHKS and CDR2 YYEKEE (reference sequence). V gave up 3 bases and J gave up 7 bases, with 17 bases separating them. The CDR3 sequence: CASSSWRGGANSPLHF. CDR3 in DNA: TGTGCCAGCAGCTCATGGAGGGGGGGCGCAAATTCACCCCTCCACTTT.